This TCR beta chain was sequenced in a study of response to subunit inactivated influenza vaccine. With regard to this clonotype: Its antigen is not identified.

A single record per CDR3 protein comes from TCRdb applying MiXCR to the RT-PCR reads. The sample lists 700,000 to 800,000 distinct CDR3 sequences; around 18% were seen once. The V gene lost 0 bases and the J gene lost 5 bases, with 11 bases spanning the gap. CDR1 and CDR2 (germline): LGHDT, YNNKEL (reference sequence). The CDR3 is 15 residues long. Points from the study as a whole: Every seasonal influenza vaccination brings in few new T cells, the authors suggested.

The source of this sequence is a man in his fifties who received an inactivated influenza vaccine. Sequences were derived from PBMCs from blood, sampled approximately 5 days after vaccination. V usage is TRBV3-1 and J usage is TRBJ2-1; D unresolved. CDR3 amino acids: CASSQELLSHNEQFF. CDR3 nucleotides: TGTGCCAGCAGCCAAGAACTACTATCCCACAATGAGCAGTTCTTC.